The source of this T cell receptor beta chain is a study of T cell repertoires in cytomegalovirus infection. Study-level background: Public signatures in TCR beta pointed to CMV infection and matching HLA type.

In germline, CDR1 is DFQATT, CDR2 SNEGSKA (reference sequence). The V gene end was trimmed by 2 bases and the J gene end by 6 bases; junction bases not matched to a gene: 1. The CDR3 consists of 11 residues. A remark on this clonotype: Its matching antigen is unknown.

TCRdb processed the reads anew with MiXCR; each CDR3 protein has one entry. The data show approximately 910,000 distinct CDR3 sequences, 30% to 40% seen once. The gene calls are TRBV20-1 and TRBJ2-7; 7 bases are a match to TRBD2. This receptor was obtained from a human donor in good health (CMV status not recorded). Some clones in this sample may be carry-over from other donors' samples. The sample consisted of cultured CD8+ T cells from PBMCs, taken from culture after CMV antigen stimulation. The DNA of the CDR3 is TGCAGTGCTAGACGGACTAGCGAGCAGTACTTC. Amino acids: CSARRTSEQYF.